Each of the 20 T cell receptor beta chains below was sequenced from the same sample in a study of T cell repertoires in cytomegalovirus infection. TCRdb redid the calling of the reads with MiXCR, one entry per CDR3 protein. The sample carries 230,000 or so distinct CDR3 sequences, approximately 15% recorded once. Sequenced: CD8+ T cells from PBMCs. These receptors originate from a human donor in good health (CMV status not recorded). Some clones in this sample may be carry-over from other donors' samples.

Of note for this clonotype: This may come from a read error, since a much larger clone is one base off. This chain joins TRBV12-3 or TRBV12-4 and TRBJ2-7; no firm D call. V was shortened by 3 bases and J by 0 bases, with 9 bases between the two germline ends. The CDR3 extends over 14 amino acids. The CDR3 loop is CASSFWADSYEQYF. The CDR3 region has the DNA TGTGCCAGCAGTTTCTGGGCGGACTCCTACGAGCAGTACTTC.

The chain joins TRBV20-1 to TRBJ1-2; a possible D gene is TRBD1 (5 bases). Trimming cost V 1 base and J 6 bases, with 15 bases left between them. Germline V gives CDR1 DFQATT, CDR2 SNEGSKA (reference sequence). The CDR3 is made up of 14 amino acids. CDR3 DNA: TGCAGTGCTAGAGCCCTGGGGTTAGGGGATGGCTACACCTTC. Encoded protein: CSARALGLGDGYTF.

The chain uses TRBV5-5 and TRBJ1-4; TRBD1 matches 11 bases. The germline V gene encodes CDR1 SGHKS and CDR2 YYEKEE (reference sequence). The CDR3 runs 16 residues. V lost 2 bases, J lost 4 bases, and 4 bases stayed unmatched. This CDR3 is CASSFGDRGYNEKLFF. CDR3 nucleotides: TGTGCCAGCAGCTTCGGGGACAGGGGGTATAATGAAAAACTGTTTTTT. The variable domain in full, with the rest retrieved from reference TRBV5-5 and TRBJ1-4, is DAGVTQSPTHLIKTRGQQVTLRCSPISGHKSVSWYQQVLGQGPQFIFQYYEKEERGRGNFPDRFSARQFPNYSSELNVNALLLGDSALYLCASSFGDRGYNEKLFFGSGTQLSVL.

This clonotype was picked up a small number of times. The rearrangement uses TRBV6-6 and TRBJ1-1; possibly TRBD1 for D (6 bases). The CDR3 totals 16 residues. Between the trimmed V and J ends, which lost 4 bases and 2 bases, there was a span of 17 bases. Germline V gives CDR1 MNHNY, CDR2 SVGAGI (reference sequence). CDR3 protein: CASSSGGIDINTEAFF. The CDR3 DNA follows: TGTGCCAGCAGTTCCGGGGGCATTGACATTAACACTGAAGCTTTCTTT.

This clonotype came up a few times. The rearrangement links TRBV19 to TRBJ1-1, with D unresolved. This CDR3 comprises 11 residues. V was pared by 7 bases and J by 7 bases, with 10 bases between. Germline assignment: CDR1 LNHDA and CDR2 SQIVND (reference sequence). In DNA form, the CDR3 reads TGTGCCAGTATTGGGCCCGATGAAGCTTTCTTT. The encoded protein is CASIGPDEAFF.

The table lists this clonotype with a few counts. This chain joins TRBV28 and TRBJ2-7; D not resolved. V was pared by 7 bases and J by 6 bases, with 22 bases between. The CDR3 runs to 15 residues. CDR1 MDHEN and CDR2 SYDVKM come from the germline V gene. The CDR3 DNA follows: TGTGCCAGCACCACGCACTTAGATGTTCCTCTCGAGCAGTACTTC. This encodes CASTTHLDVPLEQYF. The full variable domain, rest sourced from reference TRBV28 and TRBJ2-7, is DVKVTQSSRYLVKRTGEKVFLECVQDMDHENMFWYRQDPGLGLRLIYFSYDVKMKEKGDIPEGYSVSREKKERFSLILESASTNQTSMYLCASTTHLDVPLEQYFGPGTRLTVT.

In its sample, this clonotype was seen many times. This chain joins TRBV28 and TRBJ1-4, with 8 nucleotides matching TRBD1. With 5 bases clipped from V and 5 bases from J, the junction kept 10 bases outside the gene matches. The CDR3 length is 16 residues. Germline V gene sequence: CDR1 MDHEN, CDR2 SYDVKM. The CDR3 DNA sequence: TGTGCCAGCAGTATTACGACAGGGGAAGCGAATGAAAAACTGTTTTTT. The encoded protein is CASSITTGEANEKLFF.

In this sample, this clonotype turned up many times. The chain has TRBV20-1 and TRBJ1-4; a weak D match, TRBD1 (5 bases). The CDR3 runs to 16 residues. Between the trimmed V and J ends, which lost 6 bases and 2 bases, there was a span of 19 bases. Germline CDR1 and CDR2: DFQATT and SNEGSKA (reference sequence). The chain's CDR3 is CSASNQGGTTNEKLFF. CDR3 nucleotides: TGCAGTGCGAGCAACCAGGGAGGGACGACTAATGAAAAACTGTTTTTT.

This chain uses TRBV6-5 with TRBJ2-5, with 9 bases that match TRBD2. The CDR3 is 15 residues long. Germline-derived CDR1 and CDR2 are MNHEY and SVGAGI. V lost 0 bases to trimming and J lost 4 bases; unmatched junction nucleotides: 3. CDR3 nucleotide sequence: TGTGCCAGCAGTTACTCGATAGCGGGAGTAGAGACCCAGTACTTC. Its translation is CASSYSIAGVETQYF.

This clonotype was picked up a small number of times. The chain joins TRBV28 to TRBJ1-1; no reliable D call. Deletions cut 3 bases from V and 6 bases from J, with 14 bases between. The germline gives CDR1 MDHEN, CDR2 SYDVKM. This CDR3 region has 14 residues. Written as DNA, the CDR3 is TGTGCCAGCAGTTTTGGTGGCGAGGGTCCTGAAGCTTTCTTT. Translating gives CASSFGGEGPEAFF.

This clonotype showed up many times. The chain has TRBV6-1 and TRBJ2-2; weak D call: TRBD2 (5 bases). Germline CDR1 reads MNHNS; CDR2 reads SASEGT. The CDR3 is 13 residues long. Trimming took 8 bases from V and 4 from J, leaving 11 bases between them. The CDR3 region is CASRPGVTGELFF. The DNA for the CDR3 is TGTGCCAGCCGCCCCGGGGTCACCGGGGAGCTGTTTTTT.

The sample holds many counts of this clonotype. The chain carries TRBV6-2 or TRBV6-3 and TRBJ1-5; a possible D gene is TRBD1 (6 bases). The V end was cut by 3 bases, the J end by 5 bases, with 14 bases between. CDR1 is MNHEY, CDR2 SVGEGT, per germline. This CDR3 region has 15 residues. The CDR3 region has the DNA TGTGCCAGCAGTTATTCTTCAGGGGAAGATCAGCCCCAGCATTTT. As protein: CASSYSSGEDQPQHF.

The V and J genes are TRBV9 and TRBJ2-7, with 7 bases that match TRBD2. CDR3 length equals 15 residues. Losses at the gene ends were 2 bases for V and 2 bases for J; bases not matched to a gene: 7. Germline loops: CDR1 SGDLS, CDR2 YYNGEE. This chain's CDR3 is CASSVGGGPPYEQYF. The CDR3 DNA reads as TGTGCCAGCAGCGTTGGCGGGGGACCTCCCTACGAGCAGTACTTC.

Notes on this clonotype: Just one base apart from a much larger clone, this may be a read error. The chain combines TRBV10-3 with TRBJ1-5; 10 bases are a match to TRBD1. There are 17 residues in the CDR3. CDR1 ENHRY and CDR2 SYGVKD come from the germline V gene. CDR3 loop: CAISELGDRGSNQPQRF. CDR3 nucleotide sequence: TGTGCCATCAGTGAATTGGGGGACAGGGGTAGCAATCAGCCCCAGCGTTTT.

Concerning this clonotype: Germline and junction disagree at one end, which may indicate a read error. The rearrangement joins TRBV6-6 to TRBJ1-1; D might be TRBD1 (5 bases). The CDR3 spans 15 residues. The germline V gene encodes CDR1 MNHNY and CDR2 SVGAGI (reference sequence). CDR3 nucleotide sequence: TGTGCCAGCAGTGAGAAGCCAGGGTCCGTCACTGAAGCTATCTTT. Its protein is CASSEKPGSVTEAIF.

A few counts support this clonotype. In DNA form, the CDR3 reads TGTGCCAGTAGTAATCGCGACCGCCCGCACGCCTATGGCTACACCTTC. Protein: CASSNRDRPHAYGYTF. This chain connects TRBV19 to TRBJ1-2, with D unresolved. The CDR3 sequence is 16 residues long. V lost 4 bases and J 4 bases, leaving 19 bases between the germline ends. CDR1 and CDR2 from the germline V gene are LNHDA and SQIVND (reference sequence).

This clonotype has at least ten counts. This chain links TRBV7-8 with TRBJ2-3; D call uncertain. The germline gives CDR1 SGHVS, CDR2 FQNEAQ. CDR3 length equals 14 residues. The V end lost 7 bases, the J end lost 0 bases, and 11 bases lay between the germline ends. CDR3 residues: CASTSLGSTDTQYF. CDR3 bases: TGTGCCAGCACCAGCTTGGGAAGCACAGATACGCAGTATTTT.

This clonotype was seen more than once but under ten times. The V gene is TRBV7-9, the J gene TRBJ2-7; 7 bases map to TRBD1. This CDR3 is built from 16 residues. The V segment lost 4 bases and the J segment 0 bases; nucleotides outside the gene matches: 9. Germline V lookup: CDR1 SEHNR, CDR2 FQNEAQ (reference sequence). The DNA for the CDR3 is TGTGCCAGCAGCTCGGGACAGCTTACCAGCTCCTACGAGCAGTACTTC. This encodes CASSSGQLTSSYEQYF.

The J gene is TRBJ1-6, the V gene TRBV4-3; D gene unclear. Germline loops: CDR1 LGHNA, CDR2 YSLEER. This CDR3 has 15 amino acids. Deletions cut 1 base from V and 14 bases from J, with 18 bases between. The CDR3 reads CASSQGQTSVGTLHF. CDR3 in DNA: TGCGCCAGCAGCCAAGGCCAGACAAGTGTAGGAACCCTCCACTTT.

The sample holds a few counts of this clonotype. This rearrangement joins TRBV2 to TRBJ2-1; D might be TRBD1 (7 bases). This CDR3 spans 16 amino acids. Deletions cut 2 bases from V and 8 bases from J, with 19 bases between. The germline V gene has CDR1 SNHLY and CDR2 FYNNEI. The DNA of the CDR3 is TGTGCCAGCAGTGAAACACAGGGGAGGATGGTCGATGAGCAGTTCTTC. Translated, it gives CASSETQGRMVDEQFF.